These 21 T cell receptor beta chains were sequenced from one sample in a study of blood T cells in healthy people across ages. Next came a second PCR, run for about 7 to 12 cycles, which used a sample-barcoded 5' primer along with a J-beta primer mix. TCRdb reprocessed the 5' RACE reads with MiXCR, giving one entry per CDR3 protein. The data hold about 1.8 million distinct CDR3 sequences, with roughly 52% observed a single time. The specimen was blood. The receptors come from a woman between 40 and 55 years old in good health.

With respect to this clonotype: Germline and junction disagree at one end, which may indicate a read error. V gene TRBV6-2 or TRBV6-3 combines with J gene TRBJ1-6; D remains unclear. CDR1 and CDR2 (germline): MNHEY, SVGEGT. This CDR3 is 13 amino acids long. The CDR3 is CASSWTENSPLHF. CDR3 sequence (DNA): TGCGCCAGCAGTTGGACGGAGAATTCACCCCTCCACTTT.

The chain carries TRBV5-1 and TRBJ1-1; 11 nucleotides match TRBD1. V lost 4 bases and J lost 5; bases outside the gene matches: 7. CDR3 length: 15 residues. Germline CDR1 and CDR2: SGHRS and YFSETQ. The CDR3 here is CASSATGTGGTEAFF. The CDR3 DNA sequence: TGCGCCAGCAGCGCAACCGGGACAGGGGGGACTGAAGCTTTCTTT.

The chain joins TRBV7-8 to TRBJ1-1; D is unclear. This CDR3 spans 13 amino acids. V gave up 8 bases and J gave up 4 bases, with 14 bases separating them. Germline values: CDR1 SGHVS, CDR2 FQNEAQ. The CDR3 protein is CASSGEGGTEAFF. Here the CDR3 DNA reads TGTGCCAGCTCCGGGGAGGGTGGCACTGAAGCTTTCTTT.

A remark on this clonotype: Given a much more abundant clone one base away, this may be a read error. This rearrangement joins TRBV7-2 to TRBJ2-7; D gene unclear. The J call may be mistaken, given a closer DNA end match to TRBJ2-5. The CDR3 is 13 residues long. In germline, CDR1 is SGHTA, CDR2 FQGNSA. Here the CDR3 DNA reads TGTGCCAGCAGCGTAGTCTCGAGGGAGACCCAGTACTTC. Protein: CASSVVSRETQYF.

A few counts support this clonotype. The chain links TRBV4-2 to TRBJ1-4; D gene uncertain. V was shortened by 0 bases and J by 8 bases, with 13 bases between the two germline ends. This CDR3 comprises 15 residues. Germline V gene sequence: CDR1 LGHNA, CDR2 YNFKEQ. The CDR3 reads CASSQEGQVGEKLFF. In nucleotides, the CDR3 is TGTGCCAGCAGCCAAGAAGGGCAGGTTGGAGAAAAACTGTTTTTT.

The J gene is TRBJ2-3, the V gene TRBV29-1, with TRBD1 matching over 8 bases. There are 15 residues in the CDR3. Germline V lookup: CDR1 SQVTM, CDR2 ANQGSEA. Unmatched junction bases numbered 7, after V lost 5 bases and J lost 0 bases. The CDR3 sequence is CSVSGTGASTDTQYF. The CDR3 DNA is TGCAGCGTTTCCGGGACAGGAGCTAGCACAGATACGCAGTATTTT.

The table lists this clonotype with a few counts. The chain links TRBV6-5 to TRBJ2-3; no firm D call. The CDR3 spans 13 residues. Trimming cost V 8 bases and J 0 bases, with 9 bases left between them. Germline loops: CDR1 MNHEY, CDR2 SVGAGI. For the CDR3, the DNA is TGTGCCAGCGGTAAGGCGAGCACAGATACGCAGTATTTT. This sequence encodes CASGKASTDTQYF.

The chain is built from TRBV9 and TRBJ2-3; the D call may be TRBD1 or TRBD2 (6 bases each). CDR1 and CDR2 from the germline V gene are SGDLS and YYNGEE. V was trimmed by 1 base and J by 2 bases, leaving 14 bases between them. The CDR3 sequence is 16 residues long. Here the CDR3 reads CASSVRGGYPTDTQYF. CDR3 nucleotides: TGTGCCAGCAGCGTAAGAGGGGGGTATCCCACAGATACGCAGTATTTT.

The chain links TRBV7-2 to TRBJ2-4; 10 bases fit TRBD2. The V gene's germline CDR1 is SGHTA and CDR2 FQGNSA. There are 16 residues in the CDR3. V lost 5 bases and J lost 4; bases outside the gene matches: 8. The CDR3: CASSPELAGGKNIQYF. CDR3 in DNA: TGTGCCAGCAGCCCGGAGTTAGCGGGGGGTAAAAACATTCAGTACTTC.

CDR3 DNA: TGTGCCAGCAGTCAGAGACCGATACGGGGGGTATTTGACAATGAGCAGTTCTTC. This encodes CASSQRPIRGVFDNEQFF. This chain joins TRBV27 and TRBJ2-1; 7 bases are shared with TRBD2. Trimming cost V 5 bases and J 5 bases; bases outside gene matches: 18. Per the germline V gene, CDR1 is MNHEY and CDR2 is SMNVEV (reference sequence). The CDR3 runs to 18 residues.

The gene calls are TRBV27 and TRBJ2-4; TRBD1 might be the D (6 bases). The J call may be in error: the DNA end matches TRBJ2-7 better. Germline-derived CDR1 and CDR2 are MNHEY and SMNVEV (reference sequence). CDR3 length: 13 residues. CDR3 region: CASRGTHSYEQYF. CDR3 nucleotide sequence: TGTGCCAGCAGGGGGACACATTCCTACGAGCAGTACTTC.

The chain links TRBV6-6 to TRBJ2-7; 8 nucleotides align to TRBD2. The CDR3 length is 16 residues. CDR1 and CDR2 from the germline V gene are MNHNY and SVGAGI (reference sequence). The J segment lost 7 bases and the V segment lost 8 bases, leaving 19 bases of the junction unmatched. This CDR3 reads CASGDASGGKLNEQYF. The CDR3 DNA reads TGTGCCAGCGGGGATGCGTCGGGGGGGAAGTTAAATGAGCAGTACTTC.

This clonotype was seen more than once but under ten times. The chain employs TRBV2 and TRBJ2-5; possibly TRBD2 for D (5 bases). CDR3 size: 17 residues. Trimming stripped 7 bases from V and 5 bases from J, with 26 bases between. Germline V gene data show CDR1 as SNHLY and CDR2 as FYNNEI. The CDR3 loop is CASIPTLARVSVETQYF. CDR3 DNA: TGTGCCAGCATTCCCACTCTAGCTAGGGTCTCGGTGGAGACCCAGTACTTC.

This clonotype was seen a handful of times. The chain carries TRBV27 and TRBJ1-2, with 11 bases matching TRBD1. V lost 2 bases to trimming and J lost 8 bases; unmatched junction nucleotides: 4. Germline values: CDR1 MNHEY, CDR2 SMNVEV (reference sequence). This CDR3 is 14 amino acids long. CDR3 in DNA: TGTGCCAGCAGTTTAACGGGACAGGGGGAAGGCTACACCTTC. This codes for CASSLTGQGEGYTF.

This clonotype has only a few counts. The rearrangement uses TRBV20-1 and TRBJ2-7; tentatively, D is TRBD1 or TRBD2 (5 bases each). This CDR3 spans 15 amino acids. Trimming cost V 3 bases and J 0 bases, with 15 bases left between them. Germline CDR1 DFQATT, CDR2 SNEGSKA (reference sequence). CDR3 region: CSARDFRVISYEQYF. CDR3 DNA: TGCAGTGCTAGGGACTTCAGGGTTATCTCCTACGAGCAGTACTTC.

The genes are TRBV24-1 and TRBJ2-4; no clear D. V lost 3 bases and J 4 bases, leaving 15 bases between the germline ends. Per the germline V gene, CDR1 is KGHDR and CDR2 is SFDVKD. The CDR3 sequence is 16 residues long. The CDR3: CATSDRTGPGKNIQYF. CDR3 bases: TGTGCCACCAGTGATCGTACCGGGCCTGGGAAAAACATTCAGTACTTC.

This clonotype was detected a few times. The chain couples TRBV24-1 to TRBJ2-3, with 9 bases that match TRBD2. The CDR3 is 16 amino acids. Germline lookup yields CDR1 KGHDR and CDR2 SFDVKD. J was trimmed by 6 bases and V by 8 bases; bases with no gene match: 14. CDR3 sequence: CATKSGLAGPRDTQYF. The CDR3 DNA sequence: TGTGCCACCAAATCCGGGCTAGCGGGGCCACGGGATACGCAGTATTTT.

The chain combines TRBV27 with TRBJ2-4, with D unresolved. The CDR3 sequence is 12 residues long. CDR1 is MNHEY and CDR2 is SMNVEV in the germline V gene (reference sequence). V was cut by 0 bases and J by 13 bases, with 10 bases left in between. The CDR3: CASSLSGNVQYF. CDR3 coding DNA: TGTGCCAGCAGTTTATCCGGCAATGTCCAGTACTTC.

The V call is TRBV4-2, the J call TRBJ2-3; no clear D. Germline loops: CDR1 LGHNA, CDR2 YNFKEQ. This CDR3 comprises 13 residues. Trimming took off 0 bases at V and 9 bases at J, with 10 bases between the two ends. CDR3 in DNA: TGTGCCAGCAGCCAAGACCTTAGGGCGACGCAGTATTTT. This codes for CASSQDLRATQYF.

The chain carries TRBV4-1 and TRBJ2-5, with D perhaps given as TRBD1 or TRBD2 (5 bases each). CDR3 length equals 15 residues. Trimming shortened V by 1 base and J by 2 bases, and 11 bases separated the two germline ends. Germline loops: CDR1 MGHRA, CDR2 YSYEKL. Here the CDR3 DNA reads TGCGCCAGCAGCCAAGTGGGGGTGGAGCAAGAGACCCAGTACTTC. It encodes CASSQVGVEQETQYF.

The chain combines TRBV12-3 or TRBV12-4 with TRBJ2-7; D tentatively reads TRBD1 or TRBD2 (6 bases each). V was trimmed by 7 bases and J by 4 bases, leaving 14 bases between them. This CDR3 spans 13 amino acids. In DNA, the CDR3 is TGTGCCAGCACCGAACGGGGGCTGTACGAGCAGTACTTC. It is translated as CASTERGLYEQYF.